The source of this TCR beta chain is a study of T cells in Graves' hyperthyroidism and ophthalmopathy. Background on the study: Peripheral blood was secured at the point of initial diagnosis, before any treatment.

V was pared by 5 bases and J by 6 bases, with 19 bases between. CDR1 and CDR2 (germline): GTSNPN, SVGIG (reference sequence). The CDR3 totals 14 residues. The study, taken as a whole, reports: Before onset, by a median of approximately 6.8 months, the model predicted ophthalmopathy.

It was RNA transcripts that yielded the amplified TCR beta CDR3 regions. The HTBI primer set was used in a first-round RT-PCR of the TCR CDR3. TCRdb reprocessed the multiplex PCR reads via MiXCR and lists one record per CDR3 protein. Of over 250,000 distinct CDR3 sequences listed, 20% to 25% are singletons. To note about this clonotype: Its antigen is currently unknown.

The specimen was blood. The source of this sequence is a man aged 30 to 39 with Graves' ophthalmopathy. This chain connects TRBV30 to TRBJ1-1; D might be TRBD1 (5 bases). CDR3 sequence: CAWDGGVLKSEAFF. CDR3 coding DNA: TGTGCCTGGGACGGGGGGGTTTTGAAATCTGAAGCTTTCTTT.